This entry lists 15 T cell receptor beta chains sequenced from one sample in a study of shared clonotypes between healthy human individuals (dated by TCRdb to 2018 to 2020). Receptors were amplified or captured by the immunoSEQ multiplex PCR assay. The clones in this table, taken by TCRdb from immuneACCESS, are in-frame only. Not every clone is retained; where verified, under half of the shortfall comes from an unresolved V gene, and the cause of the rest is unknown. Recorded for this sample are over a million clones; about 70% of them occurred a single time. The ten largest clonotypes hold nearly 1.5% of the sample. Sequencing used memory CD4+ T cells sorted from blood. The label giving this sample's cell subset or site can be read as: CD45RA-negative fraction. These receptors came from a man between 18 and 29 years old in good health.

The chain has TRBV19 and TRBJ2-7, with 7 bases aligning to TRBD2. The junction had 10 bases not matched to a gene; V was cut back by 4 bases and J by 7 bases. Germline V CDR1 and CDR2: LNHDA, SQIVND (reference sequence). CDR3 length: 14 amino acids. CDR3 nucleotide sequence: TGTGCCAGTAGTAGCGGGGGACTTCCGAGGGAGCAGTACTTC. Protein sequence: CASSSGGLPREQYF.

J is TRBJ1-5 and V is TRBV10-3, with 7 bases fitting TRBD1. This CDR3 has 14 amino acids. The junction had 6 bases not matched to a gene; V was cut back by 10 bases and J by 0 bases. Germline V CDR1 and CDR2: ENHRY, SYGVKD. CDR3: CASRQGYSNQPQHF. The CDR3 DNA follows: TGTGCCAGTCGACAGGGTTATAGCAATCAGCCCCAGCATTTT.

The rearrangement uses TRBV30 and TRBJ1-3; D is uncertain. V lost 0 bases to trimming and J lost 0 bases, with 6 bases between them. Germline V gene data show CDR1 as GTSNPN and CDR2 as SVGIG (reference sequence). CDR3 length equals 14 residues. DNA for the CDR3: TGTGCCTGGAGTGTGGGCAACTCTGGAAACACCATATATTTT. It yields the protein CAWSVGNSGNTIYF.

This chain links TRBV14 with TRBJ1-5, with D possibly being TRBD1 (6 bases). Germline V gene lookup returns CDR1 SGHDN and CDR2 FVKESK. V lost 0 bases and J 7 bases, leaving 13 bases between the germline ends. The CDR3 covers 15 residues. CDR3 coding DNA: TGTGCCAGCAGCCAAGAGTTTGGGGGGCACCAGCCCCAGCATTTT. It encodes CASSQEFGGHQPQHF.

This chain uses TRBV7-2 with TRBJ2-7; tentative D call: TRBD2 (6 bases). The germline V and J ends were trimmed by 5 bases and 3 bases, with 14 bases remaining between them. The CDR3 spans 14 residues. From germline, CDR1 is SGHTA and CDR2 FQGNSA. Here the CDR3 reads CASSPSGSIYEQYF. CDR3 coding DNA: TGTGCCAGCAGCCCCTCCGGGAGTATCTACGAGCAGTACTTC.

This chain links TRBV9 with TRBJ2-3; D perhaps matches TRBD2 (6 bases). Trimming stripped 3 bases from V and 5 bases from J, with 13 bases between. Germline CDR1 reads SGDLS; CDR2 reads YYNGEE. The CDR3 length is 14 residues. CDR3 protein: CASSEVGGGDTQYF. CDR3 DNA: TGTGCCAGCAGCGAGGTGGGGGGAGGAGATACGCAGTATTTT.

V gene TRBV7-2 combines with J gene TRBJ2-4; no firm D call. CDR1 is SGHTA, CDR2 FQGNSA, per germline. The CDR3 loop spans 12 amino acids. The V end lost 2 bases, the J end lost 10 bases, and 9 bases lay between the germline ends. In DNA form, the CDR3 reads TGTGCCAGCAGCTTAAAGGGTAGTATTCAGTACTTC. It translates to CASSLKGSIQYF.

There are a few counts of this clone. The rearrangement links TRBV5-1 to TRBJ2-7; D possibly corresponds to TRBD2 (5 bases). Germline assignment: CDR1 SGHRS and CDR2 YFSETQ. Trimming removed 0 bases from V and 2 bases from J, with 12 bases in between. The CDR3 sequence is 15 residues long. CDR3 amino acids: CASSLAGVATYEQYF. The CDR3 nucleotides are TGCGCCAGCAGCTTGGCCGGGGTTGCGACCTACGAGCAGTACTTC.

The J gene is TRBJ2-7, the V gene TRBV11-2; D might be TRBD2 (6 bases). Germline values: CDR1 SGHAT, CDR2 FQNNGV. V lost 5 bases and J lost 3, with 17 bases in between. CDR3 length: 15 amino acids. The CDR3 nucleotides are TGTGCCAGCAGCCTAGGGCGGGACGCTCGCTACGAGCAGTACTTC. It translates to CASSLGRDARYEQYF.

The chain combines TRBV11-3 with TRBJ2-5; D may be TRBD1 (5 bases). CDR3 length equals 13 residues. The V end lost 5 bases, the J end lost 7 bases, and 14 bases lay between the germline ends. Per germline, CDR1 SGHNT and CDR2 YENEEA. The CDR3 region is CASSHLPDRTQYF. As DNA, the CDR3 is TGTGCCAGCAGCCATCTACCTGACAGGACCCAGTACTTC.

V usage is TRBV29-1 and J usage is TRBJ1-2, with 7 bases aligning to TRBD1. The CDR3 runs to 13 residues. V lost 7 bases and J lost 5; bases outside the gene matches: 10. CDR1 SQVTM and CDR2 ANQGSEA come from the germline V gene. This chain's CDR3 is CSGITGEGYGYTF. The CDR3 DNA reads TGCAGCGGTATAACAGGGGAGGGGTATGGCTACACCTTC.

The chain recombines TRBV9 with TRBJ2-6; unclear D gene. Germline V CDR1 and CDR2: SGDLS, YYNGEE. The CDR3 spans 16 residues. V lost 3 bases, J lost 3 bases, and 13 bases lay in between. The DNA for the CDR3 is TGTGCCAGCAGCGCCCTCCCGGGTGGTGGGGCCAACGTCCTGACTTTC. Its protein product is CASSALPGGGANVLTF.

The genes are TRBV4-2 and TRBJ1-2, with TRBD1 as a possible D gene (6 bases). Germline V gene sequence: CDR1 LGHNA, CDR2 YNFKEQ. Trimming pared 3 bases from V and 8 bases from J, leaving 16 bases between. CDR3 length: 14 amino acids. The DNA for the CDR3 is TGTGCCAGCAGCCAGCCTACAGGGATTGACGGCTACACCTTC. Residues: CASSQPTGIDGYTF.

The chain has TRBV5-5 and TRBJ1-2; perhaps TRBD1 as D (5 bases). Trimming cost V 4 bases and J 6 bases, with 19 bases left between them. The CDR3 runs 15 residues. The germline gives CDR1 SGHKS, CDR2 YYEKEE (reference sequence). This CDR3 reads CASSLTGAPGDGYTF. The CDR3 nucleotides read TGTGCCAGCAGCCTTACAGGAGCCCCTGGAGATGGCTACACCTTC.

The genes are TRBV11-3 and TRBJ2-1, with 10 bases fitting TRBD1. The germline CDR1 and CDR2 sequences are SGHNT and YENEEA. The CDR3 extends over 15 amino acids. With V trimmed by 5 bases and J by 5 bases, 6 bases remained unmatched. CDR3 in DNA: TGTGCCAGCAGCCAAAGACAGGGGGCCAACAATGAGCAGTTCTTC. As protein: CASSQRQGANNEQFF.